The rows below give T cell receptor beta chains drawn from one sample of a study of shared clonotypes between healthy human individuals. Sequencing used immunoSEQ multiplex PCR; TCRdb keeps in-frame clones, though not all of them. The sample carries millions of clones, approximately 94% recorded once. The sequenced sample was naive CD8+ T cells from PBMCs. The receptors here all came from a man aged 18 to 29 in good health. Some clones in this sample may be carry-over from other donors' samples. Each CDR3 is given with its conserved first and last residue. D genes are given only for firm matches. Clone size appears in some rows only: once, few, many, or a class for an expanded clone.

j_call | v_call | clone_size | d_call | cdr3_nt | cdr3_aa
TRBJ1-6 | TRBV6-5 | . | . | TGTGCCAGCAGTTACGTAACAGGGATCAATTCACCCCTCCACTTT | CASSYVTGINSPLHF
TRBJ2-7 | TRBV11-2 | . | TRBD1 | TGTGCCAGCGCTCCGAGGGACAGGGAGACCTACGAGCAGTACTTC | CASAPRDRETYEQYF
TRBJ1-3 | TRBV7-2 | . | . | TGTGCCAGCAGCTTAATGGCGGCAGATCCTGGAAACACCATATATTTT | CASSLMAADPGNTIYF
TRBJ2-3 | TRBV27 | . | . | TGTGCCAGCAGTCCCATTTTAGGCGCAGATACGCAGTATTTT | CASSPILGADTQYF
TRBJ2-7 | TRBV4-1 | . | . | TGCGCCAGCAGCCATGAGGGAACCTCCTACGAGCAGTACTTC | CASSHEGTSYEQYF
TRBJ2-7 | TRBV27 | . | TRBD2 | TGTGCCAGCAGTCCCCGCCCGGGACTAGCTACCCCCCTTTATGACGAGCAGTACTTC | CASSPRPGLATPLYDEQYF
TRBJ2-5 | TRBV7-8 | once | . | TGTGCCAGCAGCTTAGGGGCAGTCCAGTACTTC | CASSLGAVQYF
TRBJ2-1 | TRBV10-1 | . | . | TGCGCCAGCAGTGGGGGCCCATTGAGCTCCTACAATGAGCAGTTCTTC | CASSGGPLSSYNEQFF
TRBJ2-1 | TRBV7-3 | . | . | TGTGCCAGCAGTCCTTTGGCCCCTGGCGGGATGAACAATGAGCAGTTCTTC | CASSPLAPGGMNNEQFF
TRBJ2-3 | TRBV27 | once | TRBD2 | TGTGCCAGCAGTCGGCGGGAGGGCGGCACAGATACGCAGTATTTT | CASSRREGGTDTQYF
TRBJ2-7 | TRBV9 | once | TRBD1 | TGTGCCAGTACACCGGGACAGGGATTATACGAGCAGTACTTC | CASTPGQGLYEQYF
TRBJ2-2 | TRBV19 | . | TRBD2 | TGTGCCAGTAGTATACTAGCGGGGAGAGGGACCGGGGAGCTGTTTTTT | CASSILAGRGTGELFF
TRBJ1-4 | TRBV9 | . | . | TGTGCCAGCAGCGTAGGTTCCTGGGGAGGGGTAAATGAAAAACTGTTTTTT | CASSVGSWGGVNEKLFF
TRBJ2-7 | TRBV15 | . | TRBD1 | TGTGCCACCAGCAGAGATCGGGTAGTAGGACAGGGGGCCTACGAGCAGTACTTC | CATSRDRVVGQGAYEQYF
TRBJ2-7 | TRBV29-1 | . | TRBD2 | TGCAGCGTTAGTAGGACTAGCGGGGACGTCTACGAGCAGTACTTC | CSVSRTSGDVYEQYF
TRBJ2-7 | TRBV9 | . | TRBD2 | TGTGCCAGCAGTGGGACCCTTAGCGGGATCTACGAGCAGTACTTC | CASSGTLSGIYEQYF
TRBJ2-2 | TRBV2 | . | . | TGTGCCAGCAGTGCAGTTGGCAGGGAGGACACCGGGGAGCTGTTTTTT | CASSAVGREDTGELFF
TRBJ2-7 | TRBV9 | once | . | TGTGCCAGCAGTGGAGCCGGGTTCGAGCAGTACTTC | CASSGAGFEQYF
TRBJ1-5 | TRBV27 | few | TRBD1 | TGTGCCAGCAGGCCAGGGGGGAGCAATCAGCCCCAGCATTTT | CASRPGGSNQPQHF
TRBJ2-7 | TRBV11-2 | . | . | TGTGCCAGCAGCTTAGAAGGGCAGGGGATCGCCTACGAGCAGTACTTC | CASSLEGQGIAYEQYF
TRBJ1-2 | TRBV5-4 | . | . | TGTGCCAGCAGCTTGGGGCAGCAAAGCTATGGCTACACCTTC | CASSLGQQSYGYTF
TRBJ2-7 | TRBV6-1 | . | . | TGTGCCAGCAGTGATCGGGGGGCGATCTACGAGCAGTACTTC | CASSDRGAIYEQYF
TRBJ2-3 | TRBV28 | . | . | TGTGCCAGCAGACCCACCCCAATGCGTGGGGATACGCAGTATTTT | CASRPTPMRGDTQYF
TRBJ2-2 | TRBV5-1 | once | TRBD1 | TGCGCCAGCAGCTTGAACTTACCGGGACAGATATCGTTCCCCGGGGAGCTGTTTTTT | CASSLNLPGQISFPGELFF
TRBJ2-3 | TRBV7-3 | . | TRBD1 | TGTGCCAGCAGCCTCGGGACAGGGGGTTTCGCAGATACGCAGTATTTT | CASSLGTGGFADTQYF
TRBJ2-3 | TRBV5-6 | . | . | TGTGCCAGCAGCTTGATCGGGACGCCCGATGTGAGAGATACGCAGTATTTT | CASSLIGTPDVRDTQYF
TRBJ1-2 | TRBV11-2 | . | . | TGTGCCAGCAGCTTGGGCCGGCTTGGGGGATCTTATGGCTACACCTTC | CASSLGRLGGSYGYTF
TRBJ2-7 | TRBV7-9 | . | . | TGTGCCAGCAGCTCCTCTGGGCACGAGCAGTACTTC | CASSSSGHEQYF
TRBJ2-7 | TRBV27 | . | TRBD1 | TGTGCCAGCCAAGAGACAGGGCTCAACGAGCAGTACTTC | CASQETGLNEQYF
TRBJ2-7 | TRBV4-2 | . | . | TGTGCCAGCAGCCATCAGACAGGACTAGGGAGCTACGAGCAGTACTTC | CASSHQTGLGSYEQYF
TRBJ2-2 | TRBV5-6 | . | . | TGTGCCAGCAGCTTACGGGGGCCCGGGGAGCTGTTTTTT | CASSLRGPGELFF
TRBJ2-7 | TRBV4-3 | . | . | TGCGCCAGCAGCCAAGGACGGGACACCTCCTACGAGCAGTACTTC | CASSQGRDTSYEQYF
TRBJ2-2 | TRBV6-1 | . | . | TGTGCCAGCAGTGAAGCTTGGTTTTGGCTGTTTTTT | CASSEAWFWLFF
TRBJ2-5 | TRBV5-5 | . | . | TGTGCCAGCAGCCTAACTAGGAGGCTGGAGACCCAGTACTTC | CASSLTRRLETQYF
TRBJ2-1 | TRBV19 | once | . | TGTGCCAGTAGTATTTCTTACAATGAGCAGTTCTTC | CASSISYNEQFF
TRBJ1-1 | TRBV4-1 | . | . | TGCGCCAGCAGCCAAGTAGGAAGTGAATCCTGGGGAGCTTTCTTT | CASSQVGSESWGAFF
TRBJ2-5 | TRBV25-1 | . | . | TGTGCCAGCAGTGAATGGGACGCTCAAGAGACCCAGTACTTC | CASSEWDAQETQYF
TRBJ2-1 | TRBV2 | . | TRBD2 | TGTGCCAGCGAGGGACTAGCGGGAGATAATGAGCAGTTCTTC | CASEGLAGDNEQFF
TRBJ2-4 | TRBV15 | once | . | TGTGCCACCAGCATGCCAGAGATAGCCAAAAACATTCAGTACTTC | CATSMPEIAKNIQYF
TRBJ1-2 | TRBV29-1 | . | . | TGCAGCGTTGAAGGGAACTATGGCTACACCTTC | CSVEGNYGYTF
TRBJ1-1 | TRBV6-6 | few | . | TGTGCCAGCAGTTTCCTTCTTCCACAGGGCCAACCCGAAGCTTTCTTT | CASSFLLPQGQPEAFF
TRBJ2-7 | TRBV9 | . | TRBD1 | TGTGCCAGCAGCGCCAGGGGGAAACCCTACGAGCAGTACTTC | CASSARGKPYEQYF
TRBJ2-1 | TRBV4-1 | . | . | TGCGCCAGCAGCCAGGGACCGCCACACAGCTCCTACAATGAGCAGTTCTTC | CASSQGPPHSSYNEQFF
TRBJ1-4 | TRBV28 | . | . | TGTGCCAGCAGGTCGCGGGGTTCAACTAATGAAAAACTGTTTTTT | CASRSRGSTNEKLFF
TRBJ2-5 | TRBV9 | . | TRBD1 | TGTGCCAGCAGCGTAGGGGATGGTGAAGGGACAGGGGGCCCCCGGCGGACCCAGTACTTC | CASSVGDGEGTGGPRRTQYF
TRBJ2-5 | TRBV7-9 | once | . | TGTGCCAGCAGCCCACAGGGTGCAGAGACCCAGTACTTC | CASSPQGAETQYF
TRBJ2-7 | TRBV6-5 | . | . | TGTGCCAGCAGTTACATCGACGGCGGCTACTACGAGCAGTACTTC | CASSYIDGGYYEQYF
TRBJ1-1 | TRBV7-2 | . | . | TGTGCCAGCAGCTTAAGCCTAAGCAGGGGCACTGAAGCTTTCTTT | CASSLSLSRGTEAFF
TRBJ1-2 | TRBV4-3 | . | . | TGCGCCAGCAGCCCAACAAGGTCCGGGGGCTACACCTTC | CASSPTRSGGYTF
TRBJ2-1 | TRBV5-1 | . | TRBD2 | TGCGCCAGCAGCTTGGTTAGCGGGAGCGATGAGCAGTTCTTC | CASSLVSGSDEQFF
TRBJ2-5 | TRBV25-1 | . | TRBD1 | TGTGCCAGCAGAGGGGGGACAGGGCTAGCCAAGACCCAGTACTTC | CASRGGTGLAKTQYF